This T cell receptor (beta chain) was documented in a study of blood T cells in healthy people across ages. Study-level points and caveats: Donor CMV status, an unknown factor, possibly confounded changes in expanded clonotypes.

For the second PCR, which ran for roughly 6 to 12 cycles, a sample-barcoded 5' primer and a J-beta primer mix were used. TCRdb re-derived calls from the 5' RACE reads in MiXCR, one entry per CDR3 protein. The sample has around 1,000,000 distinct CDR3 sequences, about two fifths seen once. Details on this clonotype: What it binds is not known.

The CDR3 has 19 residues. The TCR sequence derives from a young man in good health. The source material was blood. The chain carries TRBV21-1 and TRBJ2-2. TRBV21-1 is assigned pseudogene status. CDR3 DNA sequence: TGTGCCAGCAGCAAATCTTGGGTCGTAGAGCCTAGGGACACCGGGGAGCTGTTTTTT. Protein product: CASSKSWVVEPRDTGELFF.